This T cell receptor beta chain was identified in a study of metastatic and nonmetastatic thyroid tumors. In the study overall: Across peripheral blood and tumor or nodule tissue samples taken from malignant and benign thyroid patients, the repertoires were compared with one another.

Germline V lookup: CDR1 MNHEY, CDR2 SVGEGT. CDR3 length: 17 amino acids. J was trimmed by 1 base and V by 6 bases; bases with no gene match: 5. No treatment of any kind had been given to any patient before thyroid surgery. TCRdb ran MiXCR on the PCR reads. The repertoire holds about 4,300 clones, with less than 25% as singletons. This clone is labeled as large (0.1 to 1%). This sequence was found in a male donor with papillary thyroid cancer or a benign thyroid nodule (not recorded which). Some clones in this sample may be carry-over from other donors' samples. The sequencing input was tumor tissue. The gene calls are TRBV6-2 or TRBV6-3 and TRBJ2-5; 16 bases match TRBD2. CDR3 loop: CASSRGLAGGFQETQYF. The DNA of the CDR3 is TGTGCCAGCAGCCGGGGACTAGCGGGAGGGTTCCAAGAGACCCAGTACTTC.